The clone carrying this T cell receptor (beta chain) was seen only a few times. Its target is unknown. Library construction for TCR beta used iRepertoire HTBI primers and Arm-PCR of CDR3 regions. From the multiplex PCR reads, TCRdb called clonotypes with MiXCR, one entry per CDR3 protein. This sample has fewer than 450,000 distinct CDR3 sequences; roughly a quarter occur once, and the top ten carry about a quarter. The entry originates in a study of regulatory T cells in long-lasting Graves disease. Study conclusions and caveats: Newly diagnosed patients had higher TCR diversity than persistent Graves' patients did. Favoring TRBV28, TRBJ1-2 and TRBJ2-5 was a feature seen in persistent disease. Clonotypes that were public and shared totalled fewer than 3,500 in persistent patients versus 750 to 1,000 in new patients.

Time point of the sample: persistent/refractory GD, antithyroid drugs over 5 years with positive TRAb. The TCR library used RNA extracted from PBMCs. Patients met American Thyroid Association criteria for Graves' disease. The CDR3 is 16 amino acids. V was clipped by 1 base and J by 4 bases, with 14 bases between them. The V gene's germline CDR1 is SGHRS and CDR2 YFSETQ. This chain uses TRBV5-1 with TRBJ2-2; either TRBD1 or TRBD2 may fit D (5 bases each). The clonotype was recovered from a female donor with Graves disease. Sequences were derived from peripheral blood mononuclear cells (PBMCs), sampled when the disease was refractory, from a patient treated with antithyroid drugs. For the CDR3, the DNA is TGCGCCAGCAGCTTGAGTACCGGGGCAAGCACCGGGGAGCTGTTTTTT. Encoded protein: CASSLSTGASTGELFF.